This T cell receptor beta chain was found in a study of OX40 agonist ivuxolimab in advanced cancers. Repertoires were generated with immunoSEQ multiplex PCR, while TCRdb's copy carries only in-frame clones and drops some. The sample yields 90,000 to 150,000 clones, over 75% seen once. Germline V gene sequence: CDR1 MNHEY, CDR2 SVGAGI. This CDR3 region has 13 residues. The ends were cut back, 6 bases at V and 0 bases at J, with 6 bases in the middle. Sequenced here: CD4+ or CD8+ T cells sorted from blood, sampled in a trial of the OX40 agonist ivuxolimab. The rearrangement joins TRBV6-5 to TRBJ1-3, with D unresolved. The origin of this receptor is an adult with an advanced solid tumor such as melanoma, head and neck, liver or kidney cancer. CDR3 DNA: TGTGCCAGCAGCAAACCCTCTGGAAACACCATATATTTT. Translated, it gives CASSKPSGNTIYF.